These T cell receptor beta chains were read from a single sample in a study of T cell responses to AZD1222 COVID-19 vaccine. Repertoires were generated with immunoSEQ multiplex PCR, while TCRdb's copy carries only in-frame clones and drops some. The sample shows 150,000 or so clones, 91% of them seen only once. The sample consisted of peripheral blood, taken 28 days after the second AZD1222 dose. The receptors originated from an adult who received the AZD1222 COVID-19 vaccine. The CDR3 runs from the conserved cysteine through the conserved F or W. The order of the fields is V gene, J gene, D gene, clone size, CDR3 DNA, CDR3 protein. A D gene is named only where the DNA matches it firmly. The listing skips clone size in some rows; elsewhere it reads once, few, many or a size class.

v_gene: TRBV4-2; j_gene: TRBJ2-7; d_gene: TRBD1; abundance: NA; CDR3nt: TGTGCCAGCAGCCCCCGGGACAGGGGGGGAAACTCCTACGAGCAGTACTTC; CDR3aa: CASSPRDRGGNSYEQYF
v_gene: TRBV19; j_gene: TRBJ1-2; d_gene: NA; abundance: NA; CDR3nt: TGTGCCAGTAGCCCCTGGGCAGTCCTCTTGGATGGCTACACCTTC; CDR3aa: CASSPWAVLLDGYTF
v_gene: TRBV27; j_gene: TRBJ2-7; d_gene: NA; abundance: NA; CDR3nt: TGTGCCTCCCCTCTGGAGTTTACCGAGCAGTACTTC; CDR3aa: CASPLEFTEQYF
v_gene: TRBV14; j_gene: TRBJ2-7; d_gene: NA; abundance: NA; CDR3nt: TGTGCCAGCAGCCCGGAATTCCTGGGGGAGCAGTACTTC; CDR3aa: CASSPEFLGEQYF
v_gene: TRBV6-5; j_gene: TRBJ1-2; d_gene: TRBD1; abundance: NA; CDR3nt: TGTGCCACAAAGGACAGGGGGGTTTCCTATGGCTACACCTTC; CDR3aa: CATKDRGVSYGYTF
v_gene: TRBV7-6; j_gene: TRBJ2-1; d_gene: NA; abundance: NA; CDR3nt: TGTGCCAGCAGCCCTCGGACAGACTTTCCTTACAATGAGCAGTTCTTC; CDR3aa: CASSPRTDFPYNEQFF
v_gene: TRBV5-1; j_gene: TRBJ2-7; d_gene: NA; abundance: NA; CDR3nt: TGCGCCAGCAGCTTGGAGGGGGGGCTAATCGACGAGCAGTACTTC; CDR3aa: CASSLEGGLIDEQYF
v_gene: TRBV6-5; j_gene: TRBJ1-1; d_gene: TRBD1; abundance: NA; CDR3nt: TGTGCCAGTAGTCAACAGGGGGCGGACACTGAAGCTTTCTTT; CDR3aa: CASSQQGADTEAFF
v_gene: TRBV19; j_gene: TRBJ1-5; d_gene: NA; abundance: once; CDR3nt: TGTGCCAGTAGTATCCAGAGCGCCGATCAGCCCCAGCATTTT; CDR3aa: CASSIQSADQPQHF
v_gene: TRBV7-2; j_gene: TRBJ2-7; d_gene: TRBD1; abundance: NA; CDR3nt: TGTGCCAGCAGCTTATCAGGACAGGCCTACGAGCAGTACTTC; CDR3aa: CASSLSGQAYEQYF
v_gene: TRBV12-5; j_gene: TRBJ2-1; d_gene: TRBD2; abundance: NA; CDR3nt: TGTGCTAGTGGTTTAATAGCGGGAGCATCCCACAATGAGCAGTTCTTC; CDR3aa: CASGLIAGASHNEQFF
v_gene: TRBV3-1/TRBV3-2; j_gene: TRBJ1-6; d_gene: NA; abundance: NA; CDR3nt: TGTGCCAGCAGCCAGGGGTCTGGGAATTCACCCCTCCACTTT; CDR3aa: CASSQGSGNSPLHF
v_gene: TRBV6-2/TRBV6-3; j_gene: TRBJ1-1; d_gene: NA; abundance: NA; CDR3nt: TGTGCCAGCAGCCCAGACCGGTCCCAGGGGAACACTGAAGCTTTCTTT; CDR3aa: CASSPDRSQGNTEAFF
v_gene: TRBV19; j_gene: TRBJ1-1; d_gene: NA; abundance: NA; CDR3nt: TGTGCCAGTAGTATTAGGAGGCAGCCGAACACTGAAGCTTTCTTT; CDR3aa: CASSIRRQPNTEAFF
v_gene: TRBV3-1/TRBV3-2; j_gene: TRBJ2-5; d_gene: TRBD1; abundance: NA; CDR3nt: TGTGCCAGCAGCCAAGGGGTGAGGACAGGGGGCGAAGAGACCCAGTACTTC; CDR3aa: CASSQGVRTGGEETQYF
v_gene: TRBV4-3; j_gene: TRBJ2-5; d_gene: TRBD2; abundance: NA; CDR3nt: TGCGCCAGCAGCCAAGTCGGGGGGAGCCAAGAGACCCAGTACTTC; CDR3aa: CASSQVGGSQETQYF
v_gene: TRBV3-1/TRBV3-2; j_gene: TRBJ2-3; d_gene: NA; abundance: NA; CDR3nt: TGTGCCAGCAGCCAAGATCGGGGGCGAACAGATACGCAGTATTTT; CDR3aa: CASSQDRGRTDTQYF
v_gene: TRBV19; j_gene: TRBJ2-1; d_gene: NA; abundance: NA; CDR3nt: TGTGCCAGTAGTACCCCCCTCCCGCCCCATGAGCAGTTCTTC; CDR3aa: CASSTPLPPHEQFF
v_gene: TRBV25-1; j_gene: TRBJ2-3; d_gene: NA; abundance: NA; CDR3nt: TGTGTTTGGGGTAGTGGAGGCACAGATACGCAGTATTTT; CDR3aa: CVWGSGGTDTQYF
v_gene: TRBV4-3; j_gene: TRBJ2-2; d_gene: NA; abundance: NA; CDR3nt: TGCGCCAGCAGCTCTACCTGGGGGGAGCTGTTTTTT; CDR3aa: CASSSTWGELFF
v_gene: TRBV5-8; j_gene: TRBJ2-1; d_gene: NA; abundance: NA; CDR3nt: TGTGCCTCCACGGAACGAACACACTACAATGAGCAGTTCTTC; CDR3aa: CASTERTHYNEQFF
v_gene: TRBV7-9; j_gene: TRBJ2-1; d_gene: TRBD2; abundance: few; CDR3nt: TGTGCCAGCAGCCCCCGGACTAGCGGGCACAATGAGCAGTTCTTC; CDR3aa: CASSPRTSGHNEQFF
v_gene: TRBV6-2/TRBV6-3; j_gene: TRBJ1-1; d_gene: TRBD1; abundance: NA; CDR3nt: TGTGCCAGCAGCCAGACAGTACAGGGGTGGGCTTTCTTT; CDR3aa: CASSQTVQGWAFF
v_gene: TRBV18; j_gene: TRBJ2-1; d_gene: NA; abundance: NA; CDR3nt: TGTGCCAGCTCACTTTCCGGGTACAATGAGCAGTTCTTC; CDR3aa: CASSLSGYNEQFF
v_gene: TRBV19; j_gene: TRBJ2-3; d_gene: TRBD1; abundance: NA; CDR3nt: TGTGCCAGTAGTCCCGACAGGGGGCAACTAACTAGCACAGATACGCAGTATTTT; CDR3aa: CASSPDRGQLTSTDTQYF